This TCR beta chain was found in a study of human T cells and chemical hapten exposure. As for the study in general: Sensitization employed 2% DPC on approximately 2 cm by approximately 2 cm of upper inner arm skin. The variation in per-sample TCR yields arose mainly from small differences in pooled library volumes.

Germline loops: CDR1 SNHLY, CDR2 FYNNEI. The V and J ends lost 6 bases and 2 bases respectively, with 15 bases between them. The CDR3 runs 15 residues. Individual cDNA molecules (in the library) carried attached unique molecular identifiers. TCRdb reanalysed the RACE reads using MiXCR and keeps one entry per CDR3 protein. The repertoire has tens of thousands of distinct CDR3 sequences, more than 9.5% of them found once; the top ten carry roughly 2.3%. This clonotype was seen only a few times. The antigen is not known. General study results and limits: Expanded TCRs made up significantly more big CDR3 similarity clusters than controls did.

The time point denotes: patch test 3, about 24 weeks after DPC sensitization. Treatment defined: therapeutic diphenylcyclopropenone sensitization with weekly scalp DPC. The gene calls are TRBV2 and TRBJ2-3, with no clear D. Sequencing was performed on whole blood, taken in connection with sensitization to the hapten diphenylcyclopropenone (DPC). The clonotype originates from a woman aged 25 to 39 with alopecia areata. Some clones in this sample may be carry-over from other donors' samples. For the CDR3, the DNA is TGTGCCAGCAGACTTAGGACGGGTTACACAGATACGCAGTATTTT. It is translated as CASRLRTGYTDTQYF.